This TCR beta chain came from a study of patients and donors after allogeneic stem cell transplantation. V lost 2 bases and J lost 1; bases outside the gene matches: 6. This CDR3 spans 16 amino acids. Germline CDR1 KGHSH, CDR2 LQKENI. TCRdb fed the RT-PCR reads into MiXCR, producing one record per CDR3 protein. The sample records roughly 960,000 distinct CDR3 sequences, more than 15% being singletons. This TCR came from a human donor who was either an allogeneic HSCT recipient or a stem cell or donor lymphocyte infusion donor (not recorded which). It is not recorded whose cells these are; they may come from a transplant donor. The rearrangement links TRBV18 to TRBJ1-1; 8 bases are shared with TRBD1. Sequenced input: blood, either unsorted or a sorted T cell fraction (not recorded which). CDR3 DNA sequence: TGTGCCAGCTCACCAATCCCAGGGGGCACGAACACTGAAGCTTTCTTT. Translation gives CASSPIPGGTNTEAFF.